These 23 T cell receptor beta chains were sequenced from one sample in a study of shared clonotypes between healthy human individuals. Terminally differentiated effector memory CD45RA+ cells were excluded from the naive CD8 cells, which were CD45RO-negative and positively selected for CCR7. Sequencing was performed with immunoSEQ multiplex PCR; in TCRdb, only in-frame clones are kept and a portion is missing. The sample yields under 2,000,000 clones, 85% to 95% seen once. The sequenced material came from naive CD8+ T cells sorted from blood. The origin of the receptors is a man between 18 and 35 years old in good health.

This chain uses TRBV5-6 with TRBJ1-4; 9 bases map to TRBD1. Per germline, CDR1 SGHDT and CDR2 YYEEEE. V was pared by 2 bases and J by 3 bases, with 5 bases of the junction left unmatched. The CDR3 covers 16 residues. CDR3 DNA sequence: TGTGCCAGCAGCTTCCAGACAGGGGGTGCTAATGAAAAACTGTTTTTT. Its protein product is CASSFQTGGANEKLFF.

This chain uses TRBV6-1 with TRBJ2-5; 10 nucleotides line up with TRBD2. J was trimmed by 2 bases and V by 8 bases; bases with no gene match: 8. The CDR3 is 15 amino acids. Germline CDR1 and CDR2: MNHNS and SASEGT. CDR3 in DNA: TGTGCCAGCGGTGGATGGACTAGCGGACAAGAGACCCAGTACTTC. It encodes CASGGWTSGQETQYF.

J is TRBJ2-1 and V is TRBV9, with a tentative D call TRBD2 (5 bases). V shed 4 bases and J shed 0 bases, with 11 bases lying between them. The CDR3 has 15 residues. The germline gives CDR1 SGDLS, CDR2 YYNGEE. The DNA for the CDR3 is TGTGCCAGCAGCTTGGACTTCAGCTCCTACAATGAGCAGTTCTTC. Amino acids: CASSLDFSSYNEQFF.

This chain connects TRBV4-1 to TRBJ2-2, with TRBD2 matching 15 bases. Looked up from germline, CDR1 is MGHRA and CDR2 is YSYEKL. The CDR3 has 16 amino acids. Trimming removed 6 bases from V and 5 bases from J; junction bases left unmatched: 4. CDR3 sequence reads: CASSWTSGRGTGELFF. CDR3 nucleotide sequence: TGCGCCAGCAGTTGGACTAGCGGGAGGGGGACCGGGGAGCTGTTTTTT.

The chain employs TRBV6-6 and TRBJ2-7; possible D gene TRBD2, 6 bases. The CDR3 sequence is 13 residues long. Germline loops: CDR1 MNHNY, CDR2 SVGAGI (reference sequence). V shed 4 bases and J shed 7 bases, with 14 bases lying between them. The DNA for the CDR3 is TGTGCCAGCAGTTTCACGGTTGCGGGGGAGCAGTACTTC. The encoded protein is CASSFTVAGEQYF.

As to this clone: Distinct nucleotide sequences in the sample also encode this CDR3. The chain links TRBV7-9 to TRBJ2-5, with D unresolved. The germline V gene encodes CDR1 SEHNR and CDR2 FQNEAQ (reference sequence). The CDR3 spans 13 residues. Deletions cut 2 bases from V and 5 bases from J, with 9 bases between. CDR3 amino acids: CASSLQGLETQYF. The DNA for the CDR3 is TGTGCCAGCAGCTTACAAGGATTGGAGACCCAGTACTTC.

CDR3 sequence reads: CASSVGDRIYGYTF. In DNA, the CDR3 is TGTGCCAGCAGCGTAGGTGACAGGATCTATGGCTACACCTTC. V usage is TRBV9 and J usage is TRBJ1-2; a weak D match, TRBD1 (6 bases). The CDR3 contains 14 residues. The ends were cut back, 0 bases at V and 4 bases at J, with 10 bases in the middle. Germline V gene sequence: CDR1 SGDLS, CDR2 YYNGEE.

The rearrangement links TRBV11-2 to TRBJ1-5; no reliable D call. CDR3 length equals 15 residues. Germline V gene data show CDR1 as SGHAT and CDR2 as FQNNGV. Trimming cost V 5 bases and J 3 bases, with 14 bases left between them. DNA for the CDR3: TGTGCCAGCAGCCCGGACGGCGGAACCAATCAGCCCCAGCATTTT. It translates to CASSPDGGTNQPQHF.

The gene calls are TRBV27 and TRBJ2-1; 7 nucleotides match TRBD2. Germline CDR1 MNHEY, CDR2 SMNVEV (reference sequence). The CDR3 length is 15 residues. V lost 5 bases and J lost 5; bases outside the gene matches: 9. CDR3 nucleotides: TGTGCCAGCAGTCCCACTAGCGCGGAAGACAATGAGCAGTTCTTC. Translating it yields CASSPTSAEDNEQFF.

V is TRBV5-4 and J is TRBJ2-1, with TRBD2 matching 12 bases. The length of the CDR3 is 15 residues. V lost 4 bases and J lost 4; bases outside the gene matches: 3. Germline lookup yields CDR1 SGHNT and CDR2 YYREEE (reference sequence). The CDR3 DNA reads TGTGCCAGCAGCACCGGGACTAGCGGGTACAATGAGCAGTTCTTC. As protein: CASSTGTSGYNEQFF.

Comment on this clone: The DNA is left out, because the CDR3 cannot be placed on it with certainty; the CDR3 is given as TCRdb lists it. The chain is built from TRBV6-1 and TRBJ1-1. A total of 17 residues make up the CDR3, ends included. Germline assignment: CDR1 MNHNS and CDR2 SASEGT. This chain's CDR3 is CASSEELGIGEAFFGLF.

The V call is TRBV27, the J call TRBJ2-1; D possibly corresponds to TRBD2 (6 bases). This CDR3 contains 13 residues. Trimming cost V 3 bases and J 9 bases, with 12 bases left between them. From germline, CDR1 is MNHEY and CDR2 SMNVEV (reference sequence). CDR3 protein: CASSFLAKGEQFF. The CDR3 nucleotides are TGTGCCAGCAGTTTCCTAGCGAAGGGTGAGCAGTTCTTC.

This clone was counted a few times. The chain couples TRBV7-2 to TRBJ1-2; 8 nucleotides agree with TRBD1. V gave up 6 bases and J gave up 8 bases; unmatched junction bases: 5. This CDR3 is built from 12 residues. The germline V gene has CDR1 SGHTA and CDR2 FQGNSA. The CDR3 loop is CASSPGQGGYTF. For the CDR3, the DNA is TGTGCCAGCAGTCCCGGACAGGGAGGCTACACCTTC. The variable domain in full, with the rest retrieved from reference TRBV7-2 and TRBJ1-2, is GAGVSQSPSNKVTEKGKDVELRCDPISGHTALYWYRQSLGQGLEFLIYFQGNSAPDKSGLPSDRFSAERTGGSVSTLTIQRTQQEDSAVYLCASSPGQGGYTFGSGTRLTVV.

CDR3 residues: CASSPGTVSYGYTF. CDR3 coding DNA: TGTGCCAGCAGTCCCGGGACAGTCAGCTATGGCTACACCTTC. This sequence joins TRBV2 and TRBJ1-2; 7 positions agree with TRBD1. This CDR3 spans 14 amino acids. The germline V gene has CDR1 SNHLY and CDR2 FYNNEI. The V and J ends lost 5 bases and 4 bases, in that order; junction bases with no gene match: 7.

The J gene is TRBJ2-7, the V gene TRBV6-5; a possible D gene is TRBD2 (6 bases). The CDR3 spans 16 residues. Germline V gene lookup returns CDR1 MNHEY and CDR2 SVGAGI. Trimming cost V 0 bases and J 3 bases, with 15 bases left between them. The CDR3 here is CASSYSSGSRLYEQYF. Here the CDR3 DNA reads TGTGCCAGCAGTTACTCTTCCGGGAGTAGACTCTACGAGCAGTACTTC.

The J gene is TRBJ2-7, the V gene TRBV6-5; D may be TRBD1 (5 bases). This CDR3 contains 15 residues. CDR1 is MNHEY and CDR2 is SVGAGI in the germline V gene. The V end was cut by 0 bases, the J end by 3 bases, with 12 bases between. CDR3 loop: CASSYSGHPNYEQYF. Here the CDR3 DNA reads TGTGCCAGCAGTTACTCTGGACACCCTAACTACGAGCAGTACTTC.

V usage is TRBV15 and J usage is TRBJ2-3; the match to TRBD2 covers 9 bases. Germline V gene sequence: CDR1 LNHNV, CDR2 YYDKDF (reference sequence). CDR3 length equals 13 residues. The junction had 7 bases not matched to a gene; V was cut back by 10 bases and J by 5 bases. CDR3 in DNA: TGTGCCATCTTAGCGGGAGTGGGAGATACGCAGTATTTT. Translation: CAILAGVGDTQYF.

V gene TRBV6-5 combines with J gene TRBJ2-7, with D possibly being TRBD1 (5 bases). This CDR3 is 16 amino acids long. V was pared by 2 bases and J by 5 bases, with 19 bases between. CDR1 and CDR2 from the germline V gene are MNHEY and SVGAGI. The CDR3 sequence is CASSYADSGAGNEQYF. In DNA, the CDR3 is TGTGCCAGCAGTTACGCGGATAGTGGGGCAGGGAACGAGCAGTACTTC.

V gene TRBV6-1 combines with J gene TRBJ2-2; D gene uncertain. V lost 2 bases and J lost 6, with 7 bases in between. This CDR3 comprises 13 residues. The germline V gene encodes CDR1 MNHNS and CDR2 SASEGT. CDR3 bases: TGTGCCAGCAGTGAATTAGGCCCCGGGGAGCTGTTTTTT. Residues: CASSELGPGELFF.

This clone was found once. The CDR3 sequence: CSVGPRGGTDTQYF. The CDR3 DNA reads as TGCAGCGTTGGTCCCAGGGGTGGCACAGATACGCAGTATTTT. The chain uses TRBV29-1 and TRBJ2-3; possibly TRBD1 for D (6 bases). CDR3 length: 14 residues. Trimming took 4 bases from V and 1 from J, leaving 12 bases between them. In germline, CDR1 is SQVTM, CDR2 ANQGSEA.

This clone was seen once. V is TRBV2 and J is TRBJ2-3, with D uncertain. From germline, CDR1 is SNHLY and CDR2 FYNNEI. Trimming pared 4 bases from V and 0 bases from J, leaving 11 bases between. CDR3 length: 15 amino acids. CDR3: CASSGISTSTDTQYF. In DNA form, the CDR3 reads TGTGCCAGCAGTGGGATTAGCACTAGCACAGATACGCAGTATTTT.

The chain links TRBV6-1 to TRBJ1-1; D gene ambiguous. The length of the CDR3 is 14 residues. The V gene lost 6 bases and the J gene lost 4 bases, with 15 bases spanning the gap. Germline CDR1 and CDR2: MNHNS and SASEGT. CDR3 sequence: CASSFGPLGTEAFF. CDR3 in DNA: TGTGCCAGCAGCTTCGGGCCCCTGGGCACTGAAGCTTTCTTT.

The J gene is TRBJ2-1, the V gene TRBV13; 11 bases fit TRBD2. Trimming removed 5 bases from V and 7 bases from J; junction bases left unmatched: 7. In germline, CDR1 is PRHDT, CDR2 FYEKMQ (reference sequence). The CDR3 has 15 amino acids. The CDR3 nucleotides read TGTGCCAGCAGCCCCAGGACTAGCGGGCTAAATGAGCAGTTCTTC. This encodes CASSPRTSGLNEQFF.